The clone carrying this T cell receptor (beta chain) was detected a few times. As handled by the study authors: Amplified reference gene primers provided the basis for estimating nucleated cell counts. Here immunoSEQ multiplex PCR was the method, and the copy in TCRdb shows in-frame clones only, minus some. V and J calls and clone size come straight from that table; D and trimming were deduced from the DNA. The table includes about 200,000 clones, roughly 82% detected once. These data belong to a study of blood T cell repertoires in COVID-19. Study-level background: Spain, Italy and the United States supplied samples that represented acute and convalescent COVID-19.

Assignments of participants to cohorts depended upon their own reported clinical history. The V end was cut by 1 base, the J end by 5 bases, with 14 bases between. The CDR3 is made up of 14 amino acids. Germline V lookup: CDR1 GTSNPN, CDR2 SVGIG (reference sequence). J is TRBJ1-2 and V is TRBV30; possible D gene TRBD1, 6 bases. Sample: PBMCs or T cells enriched from blood (not recorded which). This clonotype originated in a woman aged 55-70 years with acute COVID-19. The CDR3 region has the DNA TGTGCCTGGAGTGGGTCAGGGGTAGGGTATGGCTACACCTTC. Translation gives CAWSGSGVGYGYTF.